This T cell receptor (beta chain) was recovered during a study of tumor-infiltrating lymphocytes in primary liver carcinoma. The CDR3 extends over 17 amino acids. In germline, CDR1 is MGHRA, CDR2 YSYEKL. It was from roughly 20-30 mg of unsorted bulk tissue that RNA and DNA were co-extracted. Separate regions, five per tumor, were sampled. Study-wide results and limits: Tumors significantly exceeded blood in top-250-clone fraction (p = 0.039). The study found tumor-adjacent and tumor-blood pairs overlapped less than tumor region pairs.

The authors made TCR beta cDNA from approximately 500 ng total RNA with a constant-region primer. Libraries of TCR beta came from three nested multiplex PCR rounds with slightly modified ARM-PCR. A C-beta reverse primer and TRBV1-TRBV30 forward primers served in each of the first two PCR rounds, at 10 cycles apiece. MiXCR, applied by TCRdb to the multiplex PCR reads, yields one record per CDR3 protein. The repertoire includes about 100,000 distinct CDR3 sequences, around two thirds of them detected once, and around 12% sits in the top ten. A word on this clonotype: The antigen is not known. A read error may account for a junction end that differs from germline.

The sequenced sample was liver tumor tissue from sampling region 2. The subset here: tumor region T2, inferior pole. J is TRBJ1-5 and V is TRBV4-1; D may be TRBD1 (5 bases). This clonotype was sampled from a woman aged 60-70 years with primary liver carcinoma and hepatitis B virus infection. CDR3 coding DNA: TGCGACAGCAGCCGCACCACGGGGGGGAATAGCAATCAGCCCCCGCATTTT. This gives the protein CDSSRTTGGNSNQPPHF.